This T cell receptor beta chain was retrieved from a study of T-cell reconstitution after alpha-beta-depleted transplantation in children. A word on this clonotype: Its antigen remains unknown.

General study findings and limits: Some patients showed high day-60 TCRbeta diversity, which derived from surviving recipient T cells and thymic progenitors. After transplant, at about two months, alpha-beta T cells were reportedly derived from several hundred expanded graft clones. T-cell counts and diversity were attributed mostly to newly produced T cells one year after transplant.

Trimming at V came to 4 bases and at J to 5 bases, leaving 9 bases not matched to a gene. This CDR3 is 16 amino acids long. From germline, CDR1 is KGHSH and CDR2 LQKENI. Unique molecular identifiers were incorporated when the TCRbeta library was constructed. TCRdb itself ran the PCR reads through MiXCR, one entry per CDR3 protein. The sample records a few hundred thousand distinct CDR3 sequences, 27% being singletons. The receptor comes from a boy younger than two with Wiskott-Aldrich syndrome, due to receive a stem cell transplant. J is TRBJ2-2 and V is TRBV18; TRBD1 aligns across 8 bases. Here the sequenced sample was PBMCs, taken before TCRalphabeta/CD19-depleted stem cell transplant. The CDR3, as DNA: TGTGCCAGCTCACTTACGACAGGGGCAGGAACCGGGGAGCTGTTTTTT. Protein: CASSLTTGAGTGELFF.